This T cell receptor (beta chain) emerged from a study of CD8+CD57+ T cells in acquired aplastic anemia. Whole-study findings and limits: Patients and controls had CD8+ Simpson's diversity values that were not significantly distinct.

The template for TCR beta VDJ and CDR3 sequence profiling was genomic DNA. TCRdb re-called the reads through MiXCR, storing one row per CDR3 protein. The profile shows some 150,000 distinct CDR3 sequences, 60% to 80% of them singletons. Germline V lookup: CDR1 DFQATT, CDR2 SNEGSKA (reference sequence). Trimming took 3 bases from V and 2 from J, leaving 4 bases between them. The CDR3 has 11 residues. The sample holds one count of this clonotype. The antigen remains unidentified. Patients chosen for sequencing had CD8+CD57+ cells that had expanded, as shown by flow cytometry. Receipt of therapy had not occurred in any patient by the time of blood sampling.

Sequencing was done on a sample of sorted CD4+, CD8+, or CD8+CD57+ T cells (not recorded which) from PBMCs. The chain employs TRBV20-1 and TRBJ2-5; no clear D gene. This TCR came from a human donor with aplastic anemia. The CDR3 region is CSASHQETQYF. The CDR3 DNA follows: TGCAGTGCTAGCCATCAAGAGACCCAGTACTTC.